This T cell receptor beta chain was sequenced for a study of breast tumors, draining lymph nodes, adjacent tissues. Overall study findings and caveats: Tumor repertoires ranked between lymph nodes and nontumor tissue in diversity, with V and J gene preferences. Tumor T cell lymph node origin was a supported hypothesis, not proven.

This clonotype was counted at least ten times. Its antigen is as yet unknown. TCRdb re-called the multiplex PCR reads with MiXCR, one entry per CDR3 protein. The sample lists some 150,000 distinct CDR3 sequences, about 30% occurring once. This CDR3 has 16 amino acids. Germline assignment: CDR1 KGHDR and CDR2 SFDVKD. Trimming removed 4 bases at V and 1 base at J, with 12 bases between. Samples came from axillary lymph nodes draining the breast cancer. This receptor was obtained from a female donor with breast cancer. Some clones in this sample may be carry-over from other donors' samples. The chain couples TRBV24-1 to TRBJ2-2; perhaps TRBD1 as D (5 bases). The sequenced material came from axillary lymph node tissue. The CDR3 is CATSDRAAGNTGELFF. The CDR3 nucleotides read TGTGCCACCAGTGACAGGGCCGCAGGGAACACCGGGGAGCTGTTTTTT.